Listed below are T cell receptor beta chains from one sample, sequenced in a study of T-cell reconstitution after alpha-beta-depleted transplantation in children. Each CDR3 protein is one row after TCRdb ran MiXCR on the PCR reads. The table has 500,000 or so distinct CDR3 sequences, less than 35% seen once. The sample consisted of PBMCs from the stem cell graft donor, taken from the stem cell graft. The origin of the receptors is a human donor who donated a stem cell graft to a child with aplastic anemia. The CDR3 runs from the conserved cysteine through the conserved F or W. Fields, in order: CDR3 protein, CDR3 DNA, D gene, CDR3 length, J gene, clone size, V gene. A D gene is named only where the DNA matches it firmly. Expanded clones are given a class, and other clones once, few, many or no size at all.

CASSQDFSGASVETQYF	TGTGCCAGCAGCCAAGATTTTTCGGGGGCAAGTGTAGAGACCCAGTACTTC	NA	17	TRBJ2-5	NA	TRBV4-2
CSVGTGVKNIQYF	TGCAGCGTGGGGACTGGAGTCAAAAACATTCAGTACTTC	NA	13	TRBJ2-4	few	TRBV29-1
CASSSSLSTEAFF	TGTGCCAGCAGCTCTAGCCTGAGCACTGAAGCTTTCTTT	NA	13	TRBJ1-1	NA	TRBV2
CSAFPSSGLMEQFF	TGCAGTGCTTTTCCGTCTAGCGGCTTGATGGAGCAGTTCTTC	TRBD2	14	TRBJ2-1	few	TRBV20-1
CASSSRSSGSSRADTQYF	TGTGCCAGCAGCTCGAGGTCTAGCGGGTCCTCCCGGGCAGATACGCAGTATTTT	TRBD2	18	TRBJ2-3	few	TRBV11-2
CASSSRYGNPNTEAFF	TGCGCCAGCAGCTCGAGGTACGGGAATCCCAACACTGAAGCTTTCTTT	NA	16	TRBJ1-1	NA	TRBV5-1
CASREIAGMDTQYF	TGTGCCAGCAGAGAAATAGCGGGTATGGATACGCAGTATTTT	TRBD2	14	TRBJ2-3	NA	TRBV11-2
CASGIGGVSYEQYF	TGTGCCAGCGGAATCGGGGGGGTCTCCTACGAGCAGTACTTC	TRBD2	14	TRBJ2-7	NA	TRBV28
CASSIAGRELETQYF	TGTGCCAGTAGTATCGCGGGACGGGAGTTGGAGACCCAGTACTTC	NA	15	TRBJ2-5	NA	TRBV19
CSSWLAGGSYNEQFF	TGCAGTTCTTGGCTAGCGGGGGGCTCCTACAATGAGCAGTTCTTC	TRBD2	15	TRBJ2-1	NA	TRBV20-1
CASTSGYYEQYF	TGTGCCAGTACTAGCGGTTACTACGAGCAGTACTTC	TRBD2	12	TRBJ2-7	NA	TRBV28
CASSVAENSPLHF	TGTGCCAGCAGCGTAGCTGAGAATTCACCCCTCCACTTT	NA	13	TRBJ1-6	NA	TRBV9
CASRTHLAGGSTDTQYF	TGTGCCAGCAGAACCCACTTAGCCGGGGGAAGCACAGATACGCAGTATTTT	NA	17	TRBJ2-3	NA	TRBV6-2/TRBV6-3
CASIDPGGTDTQYF	TGTGCCAGTATAGATCCGGGAGGCACAGATACGCAGTATTTT	NA	14	TRBJ2-3	NA	TRBV19
CASSLMAGNNSPLHF	TGTGCCAGCAGTTTAATGGCAGGGAATAATTCACCCCTCCACTTT	NA	15	TRBJ1-6	few	TRBV27
CASSLVGRGLGGYTF	TGTGCCAGCAGTTTAGTAGGCAGGGGGCTCGGTGGCTACACCTTC	TRBD1	15	TRBJ1-2	NA	TRBV27
CASSSYVGGNQPQHF	TGTGCCAGCAGTTCATATGTTGGAGGGAATCAGCCCCAGCATTTT	NA	15	TRBJ1-5	NA	TRBV6-5
CASSISFGPTGANVLTF	TGTGCCAGTAGTATCTCCTTCGGTCCGACTGGGGCCAACGTCCTGACTTTC	NA	17	TRBJ2-6	NA	TRBV19
CATIRQPGRAEVMNTEAFF	TGTGCCACCATCAGACAACCGGGACGGGCGGAAGTAATGAACACTGAAGCTTTCTTT	NA	19	TRBJ1-1	NA	TRBV10-3
CASSQGKREAPNEQFF	TGTGCCAGCAGCCAAGGCAAGAGGGAGGCCCCGAATGAGCAGTTCTTC	NA	16	TRBJ2-1	NA	TRBV3-1
CASSLLRGSYNEQFF	TGTGCCAGCAGCTTATTACGGGGATCCTACAATGAGCAGTTCTTC	NA	15	TRBJ2-1	many	TRBV12-3/TRBV12-4
CASSQDGTAKNIQYF	TGCGCCAGCAGCCAAGATGGGACGGCTAAAAACATTCAGTACTTC	NA	15	TRBJ2-4	few	TRBV4-3
CASSLTGPGTDTQYF	TGTGCCAGCAGCTTGACAGGGCCAGGCACAGATACGCAGTATTTT	TRBD1	15	TRBJ2-3	few	TRBV7-2
CSVDPLLGHPPGECEQFF	TGCAGCGTTGATCCCCTCTTGGGACATCCTCCTGGGGAGTGTGAGCAGTTCTTC	NA	18	TRBJ2-1	NA	TRBV29-1
CSARGMKEQFF	TGCAGTGCTAGAGGGATGAAAGAGCAGTTCTTC	NA	11	TRBJ2-1	NA	TRBV20-1
CASSEGGSPNNEQFF	TGTGCCAGCAGTGAGGGCGGGAGTCCCAACAATGAGCAGTTCTTC	TRBD2	15	TRBJ2-1	NA	TRBV25-1
CASYQVSYEQYF	TGTGCCAGTTATCAGGTTTCCTACGAGCAGTACTTC	NA	12	TRBJ2-7	few	TRBV28